This paragraph covers one T cell receptor beta chain sequence. The data originate from a study of CD8+ T cells in alopecia areata. The CDR3 covers 16 residues. Germline CDR1 is SEHNR and CDR2 is FQNEAQ (reference sequence). V was pared by 3 bases and J by 2 bases, with 14 bases between. cDNA reverse transcribed from extracted RNA served as the sequencing template. TCRdb's table, derived via immunoSEQ multiplex PCR, lists solely in-frame clones and lacks some. The sample contains some 190,000 clones, about 51% of which appear only once. Noted treatment: oral pan-JAK inhibitor, 5-10 mg twice daily. The sequence was collected from a human donor with alopecia areata. This sample comprised CD8+ T cells sorted from blood, obtained at week 52, from a patient treated with tofacitinib. The rearrangement uses TRBV7-9 and TRBJ2-4; D is perhaps TRBD1 or TRBD2 (6 bases each). The CDR3 sequence is CASSLGGLGPKNIQYF. DNA for the CDR3: TGTGCCAGCAGCTTGGGGGGCCTGGGGCCCAAAAACATTCAGTACTTC.